A single sample gave rise to the 24 T cell receptor beta chains below, sequenced in a study of blood T cell repertoires in COVID-19. The protocol was immunoSEQ multiplex PCR, while the TCRdb copy is restricted to in-frame clones and leaves out a portion. The data show roughly 150,000 clones, around 89% seen once. The sample comprised peripheral blood. Receptor source: a man aged 60 to 75 with active or convalescent COVID-19.

The chain carries TRBV19 and TRBJ1-1; D may be TRBD1 (5 bases). V was pared by 8 bases and J by 8 bases, with 12 bases between. Germline-derived CDR1 and CDR2 are LNHDA and SQIVND (reference sequence). CDR3 size: 11 residues. The CDR3 region is CASGARAEAFF. The CDR3 nucleotides are TGTGCCAGTGGGGCCCGGGCCGAAGCTTTCTTT. Using reference TRBV19 and TRBJ1-1 for the parts outside the CDR3, the full variable domain is DGGITQSPKYLFRKEGQNVTLSCEQNLNHDAMYWYRQDPGQGLRLIYYSQIVNDFQKGDIAEGYSVSREKKESFPLTVTSAQKNPTAFYLCASGARAEAFFGQGTRLTVV.

Written as DNA, the CDR3 is TGTGCCAGCAGCCTCATGCAGGGCGGCGAGCAGTTCTTC. Its protein is CASSLMQGGEQFF. The V gene is TRBV7-9, the J gene TRBJ2-1, with D possibly being TRBD1 (5 bases). The CDR3 is made up of 13 amino acids. Germline loops: CDR1 SEHNR, CDR2 FQNEAQ (reference sequence). Trimming removed 5 bases from V and 10 bases from J, with 15 bases in between.

V gene TRBV25-1 combines with J gene TRBJ2-3; D ambiguous. The CDR3 runs 13 residues. Germline CDR1 MGHDK, CDR2 SYGVNS. V lost 1 base, J lost 1 base, and 3 bases lay in between. CDR3: CASSEFGTDTQYF. CDR3 nucleotides: TGTGCCAGCAGTGAATTCGGCACAGATACGCAGTATTTT.

The rearrangement links TRBV28 to TRBJ2-7; the D gene is possibly TRBD1 (6 bases). Germline assignment: CDR1 MDHEN and CDR2 SYDVKM. Trimming stripped 2 bases from V and 2 bases from J, with 10 bases between. The CDR3 totals 14 residues. The CDR3 DNA is TGTGCCAGCAGTTTACAGGGGAAGACCTACGAGCAGTACTTC. Translation gives CASSLQGKTYEQYF. Using reference TRBV28 and TRBJ2-7 for the parts outside the CDR3, the full variable domain is DVKVTQSSRYLVKRTGEKVFLECVQDMDHENMFWYRQDPGLGLRLIYFSYDVKMKEKGDIPEGYSVSREKKERFSLILESASTNQTSMYLCASSLQGKTYEQYFGPGTRLTVT.

The chain joins TRBV6-5 to TRBJ1-2, with 9 bases aligning to TRBD1. Losses at the gene ends were 6 bases for V and 3 bases for J; bases not matched to a gene: 5. This CDR3 comprises 14 residues. CDR1 MNHEY and CDR2 SVGAGI come from the germline V gene. DNA for the CDR3: TGTGCCAGCAGGGGGACAGGGTATGACTATGGCTACACCTTC. Translated, it gives CASRGTGYDYGYTF.

The gene calls are TRBV7-8 and TRBJ2-7; D may be TRBD2 (6 bases). The CDR3 contains 17 residues. V was pared by 4 bases and J by 0 bases, with 19 bases between. CDR1 and CDR2 from the germline V gene are SGHVS and FQNEAQ. The chain's CDR3 is CASSSRFLRGSSYEQYF. The CDR3, as DNA: TGTGCCAGCAGCTCGAGATTTTTGCGGGGAAGCTCCTACGAGCAGTACTTC.

The chain is built from TRBV3-1 (or the pseudogene TRBV3-2) and TRBJ1-3, with D tentatively TRBD1 (5 bases). The CDR3 is 19 residues long. Germline V gene data show CDR1 as LGHDT and CDR2 as YNNKEL (reference sequence). Between the trimmed V and J ends, which lost 0 bases and 0 bases, there was a span of 18 bases. Here the CDR3 reads CASSQETEGYPSSGNTIYF. As DNA, the CDR3 is TGTGCCAGCAGCCAAGAAACGGAGGGGTACCCGAGCTCTGGAAACACCATATATTTT.

CDR3 sequence (DNA): TGTGCCAGCAGGCCCGGTTGGGACATCGCCTACGAGCAGTACTTC. It yields the protein CASRPGWDIAYEQYF. The rearrangement uses TRBV6-5 and TRBJ2-7; D possibly corresponds to TRBD1 (6 bases). The CDR3 totals 15 residues. Per germline, CDR1 MNHEY and CDR2 SVGAGI. Trimming pared 6 bases from V and 2 bases from J, leaving 17 bases between.

The chain is built from TRBV30 and TRBJ1-5; 7 nucleotides align to TRBD1. Unmatched junction bases numbered 6, after V lost 5 bases and J lost 5 bases. Germline lookup yields CDR1 GTSNPN and CDR2 SVGIG (reference sequence). This CDR3 is built from 13 residues. This chain's CDR3 is CAWETGSDQPQHF. DNA of the CDR3: TGTGCCTGGGAGACAGGGTCCGATCAGCCCCAGCATTTT.

The CDR3 bases are TGTGCCAGCAGTTTAAAGTCTCGGGGGCCCCAGCATTTT. Protein: CASSLKSRGPQHF. The chain is built from TRBV12-3 or TRBV12-4 and TRBJ1-5; D uncertain. Trimming took 2 bases from V and 9 from J, leaving 11 bases between them. The CDR3 spans 13 residues.

The chain employs TRBV5-5 and TRBJ1-5; possibly TRBD1 for D (6 bases). The CDR3 sequence is 15 residues long. Germline V CDR1 and CDR2: SGHKS, YYEKEE (reference sequence). V was trimmed by 4 bases and J by 5 bases, leaving 16 bases between them. The CDR3 spells CASSRSGGADQPQHF. Here the CDR3 DNA reads TGTGCCAGCAGCCGGTCGGGGGGCGCGGATCAGCCCCAGCATTTT.

The chain joins TRBV20-1 to TRBJ2-2, with 7 bases fitting TRBD1. This CDR3 region has 16 residues. Germline V gene sequence: CDR1 DFQATT, CDR2 SNEGSKA (reference sequence). V was pared by 3 bases and J by 2 bases, with 9 bases of the junction left unmatched. CDR3 amino acids: CSASGPGTANTGELFF. As DNA, the CDR3 is TGCAGTGCTAGTGGCCCCGGGACAGCTAACACCGGGGAGCTGTTTTTT.

The chain couples TRBV18 to TRBJ2-7, with TRBD1 matching 7 bases. Germline CDR1 KGHSH, CDR2 LQKENI. The CDR3 sequence is 14 residues long. J gave up 4 bases and V 5 bases, and 8 bases lay outside the gene matches. The CDR3 here is CASSSFGTDYEQYF. The CDR3 coding sequence is TGTGCCAGCTCATCTTTTGGGACAGATTACGAGCAGTACTTC.

The chain has TRBV30 and TRBJ1-5; D is uncertain. The CDR3 totals 14 residues. Germline assignment: CDR1 GTSNPN and CDR2 SVGIG (reference sequence). Trimming pared 1 base from V and 0 bases from J, leaving 7 bases between. The CDR3 DNA follows: TGTGCCTGGAGTGGGGAGTATAGCAATCAGCCCCAGCATTTT. Protein sequence: CAWSGEYSNQPQHF.

V and J are TRBV29-1 and TRBJ2-2, with D maybe TRBD2 (6 bases). There are 14 residues in the CDR3. Between the trimmed V and J ends, which lost 8 bases and 6 bases, there was a span of 19 bases. Germline CDR1 and CDR2: SQVTM and ANQGSEA. This chain's CDR3 is CSTGGWGFAGELFF. CDR3 nucleotide sequence: TGCAGCACTGGGGGGTGGGGATTCGCCGGGGAGCTGTTTTTT.

V gene TRBV18 combines with J gene TRBJ1-2, with a possible D match to TRBD1 (6 bases). Germline values: CDR1 KGHSH, CDR2 LQKENI. V was shortened by 2 bases and J by 0 bases, with 7 bases between the two germline ends. This CDR3 is built from 14 residues. The CDR3 nucleotides are TGTGCCAGCTCACCAGGGGGCTCTAACTATGGCTACACCTTC. Protein: CASSPGGSNYGYTF.

The V call is TRBV24-1, the J call TRBJ2-3; the match to TRBD1 covers 7 bases. Germline V gene lookup returns CDR1 KGHDR and CDR2 SFDVKD. Trimming cost V 4 bases and J 2 bases; bases outside gene matches: 5. CDR3 size: 15 residues. The CDR3 region has the DNA TGTGCCACCAGTGACCCGGGACAGATCACAGATACGCAGTATTTT. It yields the protein CATSDPGQITDTQYF.

This clone was seen just once. The V gene is TRBV21-1, the J gene TRBJ2-5; the table's D call, TRBD1, has no DNA check behind it. TRBV21-1 is designated a pseudogene. There are 10 residues in the CDR3. CDR3 in amino acids: CASQQGTQYF. CDR3 DNA sequence: TGTGCCAGTCAGCAGGGGACCCAGTACTTC.

The rearrangement uses TRBV7-2 and TRBJ2-1; D is unclear. Trimming removed 7 bases at V and 0 bases at J, with 13 bases between. The CDR3 length is 15 residues. Germline V gene lookup returns CDR1 SGHTA and CDR2 FQGNSA. The CDR3 protein is CASTENWSSYNEQFF. The CDR3 bases are TGTGCCAGCACCGAGAACTGGAGCTCCTACAATGAGCAGTTCTTC. The complete variable domain, with remaining parts taken from reference TRBV7-2 and TRBJ2-1, reads GAGVSQSPSNKVTEKGKDVELRCDPISGHTALYWYRQSLGQGLEFLIYFQGNSAPDKSGLPSDRFSAERTGGSVSTLTIQRTQQEDSAVYLCASTENWSSYNEQFFGPGTRLTVL.

Of note for this clone: At one end, the junction sequence differs from germline, possibly due to a read error. V usage is TRBV15 and J usage is TRBJ2-7; TRBD1 aligns across 8 bases. CDR1 is LNHNV and CDR2 is YYDKDF in the germline V gene (reference sequence). CDR3 length: 16 amino acids. In DNA form, the CDR3 reads TGTGCCACCAGCGGAGATTCGACAGGGGTGGTCTACGAGCAGTACTTC. Translation gives CATSGDSTGVVYEQYF.

The gene calls are TRBV3-1 (or the pseudogene TRBV3-2) and TRBJ2-5; D perhaps matches TRBD1 (6 bases). Trimming cost V 5 bases and J 1 base, with 14 bases left between them. CDR1 is LGHDT and CDR2 is YNNKEL in the germline V gene (reference sequence). The CDR3 extends over 15 amino acids. This CDR3 reads CASSSQGFPQETQYF. The DNA of the CDR3 is TGTGCCAGCAGCAGCCAGGGGTTCCCCCAAGAGACCCAGTACTTC.

The chain is built from TRBV5-6 and TRBJ2-4, with 10 bases lining up with TRBD1. Trimming removed 4 bases from V and 3 bases from J; junction bases left unmatched: 7. Germline assignment: CDR1 SGHDT and CDR2 YYEEEE. There are 16 residues in the CDR3. CDR3 amino acids: CASSTTGGDGKNIQYF. In nucleotides, the CDR3 is TGTGCCAGCAGCACGACAGGGGGCGACGGCAAAAACATTCAGTACTTC. Filled out from reference TRBV5-6 and TRBJ2-4, the complete variable domain reads DAGVTQSPTHLIKTRGQQVTLRCSPKSGHDTVSWYQQALGQGPQFIFQYYEEEERQRGNFPDRFSGHQFPNYSSELNVNALLLGDSALYLCASSTTGGDGKNIQYFGAGTRLSVL.

The V and J genes are TRBV10-3 and TRBJ1-1; perhaps TRBD1 as D (6 bases). CDR3 length: 14 amino acids. V was clipped by 6 bases and J by 0 bases, with 11 bases between them. Germline assignment: CDR1 ENHRY and CDR2 SYGVKD. Here the CDR3 reads CAISTGLMNTEAFF. The CDR3 DNA follows: TGTGCCATCAGCACAGGGCTGATGAACACTGAAGCTTTCTTT.

The chain links TRBV2 to TRBJ2-7; D may be TRBD2 (6 bases). V was pared by 5 bases and J by 5 bases, with 19 bases between. Germline V CDR1 and CDR2: SNHLY, FYNNEI. This CDR3 comprises 15 residues. CDR3: CASSFRDSYGNEQYF. The DNA of the CDR3 is TGTGCCAGCAGTTTTCGGGACTCTTACGGTAACGAGCAGTACTTC.